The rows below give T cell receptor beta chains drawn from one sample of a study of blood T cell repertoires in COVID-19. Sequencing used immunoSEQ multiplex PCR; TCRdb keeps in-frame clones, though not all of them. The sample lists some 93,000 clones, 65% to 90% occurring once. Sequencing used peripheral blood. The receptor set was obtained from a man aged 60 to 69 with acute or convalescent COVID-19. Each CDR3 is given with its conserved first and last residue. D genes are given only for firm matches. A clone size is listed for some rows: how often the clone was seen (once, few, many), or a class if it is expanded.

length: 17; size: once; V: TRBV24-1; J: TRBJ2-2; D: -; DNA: TGTGCCACCAGTGCGCCCCTTGGGGCAGGGGACACCGGGGAGCTGTTTTTT; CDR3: CATSAPLGAGDTGELFF
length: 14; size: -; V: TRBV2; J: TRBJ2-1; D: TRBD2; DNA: TGTGCCAGCAGTGAAGCACTAGCGGGGTCCAAGCAGTTCTTC; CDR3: CASSEALAGSKQFF
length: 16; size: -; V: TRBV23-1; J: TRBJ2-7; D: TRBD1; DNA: TGCGCCAGCAGTCAATCGCCCGGGACAGAGCCCTACGAGCAGTACTTC; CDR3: CASSQSPGTEPYEQYF
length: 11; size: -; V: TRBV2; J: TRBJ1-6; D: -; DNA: TGTGCCAGCAGGGCAGGGTCACCCCTCCACTTT; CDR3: CASRAGSPLHF
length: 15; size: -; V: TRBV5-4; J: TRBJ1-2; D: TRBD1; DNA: TGTGCCAGCAGCCGCACTTCACAGGGGAAGGGTGGCTACACCTTC; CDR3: CASSRTSQGKGGYTF
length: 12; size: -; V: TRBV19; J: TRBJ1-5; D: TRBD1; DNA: TGTGCCAGTACCGACAGGGATCAGCCCCAGCATTTT; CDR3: CASTDRDQPQHF
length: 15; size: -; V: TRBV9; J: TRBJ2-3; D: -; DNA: TGTGCCAGCAGCGTGCAGAGCGGATACACAGATACGCAGTATTTT; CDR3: CASSVQSGYTDTQYF
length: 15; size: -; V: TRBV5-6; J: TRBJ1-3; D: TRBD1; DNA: TGTGCCAGCAGCTCGACAGGGGGGGCAGGAAACACCATATATTTT; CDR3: CASSSTGGAGNTIYF
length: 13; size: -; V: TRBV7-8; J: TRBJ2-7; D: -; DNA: TGTGCCAGCAGCGAGACAGGATCCTACGAGCAGTACTTC; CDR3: CASSETGSYEQYF
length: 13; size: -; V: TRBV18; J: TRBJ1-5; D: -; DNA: TGTGCCAGTTCAGGACAGAACAATCAGCCCCAGCATTTT; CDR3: CASSGQNNQPQHF
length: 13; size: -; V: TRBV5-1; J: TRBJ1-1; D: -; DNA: TGCGCCAGCAGCTGGGGACAGAACACTGAAGCTTTCTTT; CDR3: CASSWGQNTEAFF
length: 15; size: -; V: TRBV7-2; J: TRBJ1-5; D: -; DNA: TGTGCCAGCAGCTTATTCCAAGGGGGCAATCAGCCCCAGCATTTT; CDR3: CASSLFQGGNQPQHF
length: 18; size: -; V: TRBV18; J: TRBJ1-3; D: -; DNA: TGTGCCAGCTCACCCTTACGCTTTGGACAGAACCCTGGAAACACCATATATTTT; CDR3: CASSPLRFGQNPGNTIYF
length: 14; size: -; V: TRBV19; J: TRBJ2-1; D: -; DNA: TGTGCCAGTAGTATCCCTAGCTCCTACAATGAGCAGTTCTTC; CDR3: CASSIPSSYNEQFF